These 12 T cell receptor beta chains were all obtained from the same sample, sequenced in a study of metastatic and nonmetastatic thyroid tumors. TCRdb re-processed the PCR reads through MiXCR. Here the sample spans about 32,000 clones, 20% being singletons. Not a single patient had been given any form of treatment at any point before undergoing thyroid surgery. Material: blood. These receptors all come from a female donor with papillary thyroid cancer or a benign thyroid nodule (not recorded which). Some clones in this sample may be carry-over from other donors' samples.

The chain links TRBV7-8 to TRBJ2-7; TRBD1 aligns across 9 bases. CDR1 and CDR2 from the germline V gene are SGHVS and FQNEAQ. V shed 3 bases and J 3 bases; nucleotides not matched to a gene: 9. There are 16 residues in the CDR3. The CDR3: CASSFNSGTGSYEQYF. CDR3 nucleotide sequence: TGTGCCAGCAGCTTCAACTCCGGGACAGGGAGCTACGAGCAGTACTTC.

This chain uses TRBV5-6 with TRBJ1-6; D is unclear. V was shortened by 1 base and J by 8 bases, with 10 bases between the two germline ends. The V gene's germline CDR1 is SGHDT and CDR2 YYEEEE. CDR3 length: 14 amino acids. CDR3 sequence reads: CASSLLGLDSPLHF. CDR3 bases: TGTGCCAGCAGCTTGTTGGGGTTGGATTCACCCCTCCACTTT.

This clone is termed medium-sized (0.01 to 0.1%). The chain combines TRBV20-1 with TRBJ2-7, with TRBD1 identical over 7 bases. This CDR3 spans 16 amino acids. V dropped 4 bases and J dropped 4; count of bases not matched to a gene: 16. Germline V gene sequence: CDR1 DFQATT, CDR2 SNEGSKA (reference sequence). The CDR3 sequence is CSAISTDRTHIYEQYF. The CDR3 DNA follows: TGCAGTGCTATCTCAACGGACAGGACCCATATTTACGAGCAGTACTTC.

The V and J genes are TRBV11-1 and TRBJ2-6, with D possibly being TRBD1 (6 bases). CDR1 is SGHAT and CDR2 is FQDESV in the germline V gene (reference sequence). The V end lost 0 bases, the J end lost 1 base, and 10 bases lay between the germline ends. This CDR3 has 17 amino acids. CDR3 DNA sequence: TGTGCCAGCAGCTTAGCGGGACAAGGGTCTGGGGCCAACGTCCTGACTTTC. It yields the protein CASSLAGQGSGANVLTF.

This rearrangement joins TRBV7-6 to TRBJ2-7, with 7 bases fitting TRBD2. Germline lookup yields CDR1 SGHVS and CDR2 FNYEAQ. The CDR3 totals 15 residues. The ends lost 1 base at V and 3 bases at J; junction bases unmatched: 6. CDR3 DNA sequence: TGTGCCAGCAGCTTAGACGGCGGGGGAGGCTACGAGCAGTACTTC. Its protein product is CASSLDGGGGYEQYF.

A few counts support this clone. This rearrangement joins TRBV6-1 to TRBJ2-1, with D perhaps being TRBD1 or TRBD2 (5 bases each). V dropped 6 bases and J dropped 4 bases, with 13 bases sitting between them. The CDR3 consists of 14 residues. Germline CDR1 and CDR2: MNHNS and SASEGT. CDR3 in DNA: TGTGCCAGCAGGCTGGGACGGCGGTACAATGAGCAGTTCTTC. It codes for CASRLGRRYNEQFF.

By share of the sample, this clone is medium-sized. The V and J genes are TRBV20-1 and TRBJ1-5, with a tentative D call TRBD1 (5 bases). V shed 5 bases and J shed 5 bases, with 16 bases lying between them. Germline V gives CDR1 DFQATT, CDR2 SNEGSKA (reference sequence). This CDR3 comprises 14 residues. The CDR3 loop reads CSAPMGGAYQPQHF. The CDR3 nucleotides read TGCAGTGCTCCCATGGGCGGGGCTTATCAGCCCCAGCATTTT.

This clone has a handful of counts. The CDR3 sequence: CATSRVGEEDEQYF. The CDR3 DNA is TGTGCCACCAGCAGAGTGGGGGAGGAGGACGAGCAGTACTTC. The chain carries TRBV15 and TRBJ2-7, with D possibly being TRBD2 (6 bases). V dropped 1 base and J dropped 5 bases, with 12 bases sitting between them. The CDR3 sequence is 14 residues long. Germline values: CDR1 LNHNV, CDR2 YYDKDF (reference sequence).

This clone was observed a handful of times. The chain has TRBV6-1 and TRBJ2-5; 8 nucleotides align to TRBD1. CDR3 size: 13 residues. V lost 3 bases, J lost 5 bases, and 2 bases stayed unmatched. Germline V gene data show CDR1 as MNHNS and CDR2 as SASEGT. The CDR3 loop is CASSEDREETQYF. In DNA, the CDR3 is TGTGCCAGCAGTGAGGACAGGGAGGAGACCCAGTACTTC.

The chain links TRBV6-5 to TRBJ2-1, with 8 bases that match TRBD2. V gave up 0 bases and J gave up 8 bases; unmatched junction bases: 9. The CDR3 has 16 residues. From germline, CDR1 is MNHEY and CDR2 SVGAGI. In DNA form, the CDR3 reads TGTGCCAGCAGTTACTCGAGGCGGGAGGCCGGGGATGAGCAGTTCTTC. Translation: CASSYSRREAGDEQFF.

The chain joins TRBV3-1 to TRBJ1-2; D is uncertain. CDR3 length: 14 residues. Trimming cost V 1 base and J 6 bases, with 12 bases left between them. Germline CDR1 LGHDT, CDR2 YNNKEL (reference sequence). In DNA form, the CDR3 reads TGTGCCAGCAGCCAAGGACCTCCAGGAGATGGCTACACCTTC. Translated, it gives CASSQGPPGDGYTF.

This clone was seen a few times. The rearrangement joins TRBV6-2 or TRBV6-3 to TRBJ1-4; D not resolved. Trimming pared 0 bases from V and 5 bases from J, leaving 10 bases between. CDR1 is MNHEY and CDR2 is SVGEGT in the germline V gene. The CDR3 runs 15 residues. The CDR3 loop reads CASSYSSVPNEKLFF. The CDR3 DNA reads as TGTGCCAGCAGTTACTCGTCCGTACCGAATGAAAAACTGTTTTTT.